The source of this T cell receptor (beta chain) is a study of vaccination effects on CD4 cells after COVID-19. Overall study findings and caveats: Infection- and vaccine-induced clones contracted markedly late after vaccination.

As to this clone: Its specificity is not known.

CDR1 and CDR2 (germline): KGHSH, LQKENI. V was clipped by 5 bases and J by 5 bases; unmatched bases: 6. The CDR3 length is 14 residues. Antigen-specific CD4+ T cells expanded by the ViraFEST assay with viral peptide pools were then sequenced. Culture proceeded for 9 to 11 days, and CD4+ T cells were then isolated. Either the BNT162b2 or mRNA-1273 vaccine was given to participants in two doses. Nucleocapsid antibodies stayed negative before and after vaccination, showing no earlier SARS-CoV-2 infection. Both day 3 and day 7 saw half the medium replaced with IL-2 medium. Clones were read by immunoSEQ multiplex PCR, and TCRdb kept only the in-frame ones, dropping some. The sample lists 84,000 or so clones; more than 60% were seen once.

This chain uses TRBV18 with TRBJ2-5; TRBD1 agrees at 9 bases. The sequence was collected from a human donor who received a COVID-19 vaccine. The sequenced sample was CD4+ T cells from PBMCs cultured with HCoV-OC43 spike peptides, obtained after COVID-19 vaccination. Regarding subset: HCoV-OC43 spike overlapping peptide pool stimulation. DNA for the CDR3: TGTGCCAGCTCAGTCACCGGGACAGGGGAGACCCAGTACTTC. The encoded protein is CASSVTGTGETQYF.